Many counts were recorded for the clone carrying this TCR beta chain. The target antigen is unknown. TCRdb ran MiXCR on the 5' RACE reads and lists one entry per CDR3 protein. The sample records approximately 110,000 distinct CDR3 sequences, around 7.4% being singletons. The CDR3 is 15 residues long. From germline, CDR1 is SGHTA and CDR2 FQGTGA. V was clipped by 5 bases and J by 2 bases, with 15 bases between them. These data are taken from a study of T cells after yellow fever vaccination. General study points: Weaker overall, the secondary response nonetheless peaked faster (day 5 versus 15). Abundant bulk-derived clonotypes could contaminate FACS-sorted repertoires.

The sample consisted of CD4+ T cells sorted from PBMCs, taken less than 11 days after the first yellow fever vaccination. V and J are TRBV7-3 and TRBJ1-2; no definite D call. The clonotype originates from a man aged 18-30 years who received the YFV17D yellow fever vaccine. DNA of the CDR3: TGTGCCAGCAGCCCCTGGTCGGGGTCCAACTATGGCTACACCTTC. Amino acid sequence: CASSPWSGSNYGYTF.